This T cell receptor beta chain was recovered during a study of CD8+ T cells in alopecia areata. Overall study findings and caveats: Scalp specimens additionally yield sequences from normal skin's resident alphabeta T cells.

In each case, RNA was isolated and then reverse transcribed into cDNA as the sequencing template. Assay: immunoSEQ multiplex PCR; the TCRdb copy retains only in-frame clones and omits some. The sample yields some 180,000 clones, roughly 56% seen once. This CDR3 region has 15 residues. Germline V gives CDR1 SGHDT, CDR2 YYEEEE. V dropped 0 bases and J dropped 2; count of bases not matched to a gene: 4. This clone has more than one count but fewer than ten. The antigen is undetermined. The receptor was derived from a human donor in good health. The material sequenced was CD8+ T cells sorted from blood. The chain uses TRBV5-6 and TRBJ2-5, with 7 bases that match TRBD1. The CDR3 reads CASSLATGSQETQYF. The CDR3 DNA sequence: TGTGCCAGCAGCTTGGCGACAGGGAGTCAAGAGACCCAGTACTTC.